Listed below are T cell receptor beta chains from one sample, sequenced in a study of OX40 agonist ivuxolimab in advanced cancers. Clones were read by immunoSEQ multiplex PCR, and TCRdb kept only the in-frame ones, dropping some. The sample lists 100,000 to 110,000 clones; around nine tenths were seen once. This specimen consisted of CD4+ or CD8+ T cells sorted from blood, obtained in a trial of the OX40 agonist ivuxolimab. These TCRs come from an adult with an advanced solid tumor such as melanoma, head and neck, liver or kidney cancer. Both conserved end residues are part of each CDR3. The D gene is left open where the match is weak. Part of the rows lack a size; the others show once, few, many or a class for expanded clones.

D gene,clone size,V gene,J gene,CDR3 protein,CDR3 DNA
.,.,TRBV5-4,TRBJ2-1,CASSFMTARRPSEQFF,TGTGCCAGCAGCTTTATGACGGCGCGGCGCCCGAGCGAGCAGTTCTTC
TRBD2,.,TRBV7-2,TRBJ2-7,CASSLVRGLAHEQYF,TGTGCCAGCAGCTTAGTTAGGGGACTAGCACACGAGCAGTACTTC
.,.,TRBV27,TRBJ1-6,CASSTLTGTGMNSPLHF,TGTGCCAGCAGCACTCTTACCGGGACCGGTATGAATTCACCCCTCCACTTT
TRBD1,.,TRBV5-1,TRBJ1-4,CASRSGQGHGMANEKLFF,TGCGCCAGCAGATCGGGACAGGGCCACGGAATGGCTAATGAAAAACTGTTTTTT
.,.,TRBV5-1,TRBJ2-2,CASSLREIGELFF,TGCGCCAGCAGCCTTCGGGAGATCGGGGAGCTGTTTTTT
TRBD2,.,TRBV6-1,TRBJ2-1,CASSDSGVSYNEQFF,TGTGCCAGCAGTGATAGCGGGGTCTCCTACAATGAGCAGTTCTTC
.,.,TRBV13,TRBJ2-5,CASSLADPGTQYF,TGTGCCAGCAGCTTAGCTGATCCGGGGACCCAGTACTTC
.,.,TRBV7-9,TRBJ2-2,CASSFLQGNTGELFF,TGTGCCAGCAGCTTTTTGCAGGGGAACACCGGGGAGCTGTTTTTT
TRBD2,.,TRBV7-2,TRBJ2-1,CASSLWTSGNNEQFF,TGTGCCAGCAGCTTGTGGACTAGCGGGAACAATGAGCAGTTCTTC
TRBD2,.,TRBV5-1,TRBJ2-1,CASSLSGGYEQFF,TGCGCCAGCAGCTTGAGCGGGGGTTATGAGCAGTTCTTC
TRBD2,.,TRBV28,TRBJ2-1,CASRTGTSGRAGEQFF,TGTGCCAGCAGAACCGGGACTAGCGGGAGGGCCGGTGAGCAGTTCTTC
TRBD2,.,TRBV19,TRBJ2-2,CASSIPGTSVSGELFF,TGTGCCAGTAGTATCCCCGGGACTAGCGTTTCCGGGGAGCTGTTTTTT
TRBD1,.,TRBV6-5,TRBJ2-1,CASSYRQGENEQFF,TGTGCCAGCAGTTACAGACAGGGGGAGAATGAGCAGTTCTTC
TRBD2,.,TRBV28,TRBJ2-1,CASSLLGTSGNNEQFF,TGTGCCAGCAGTTTATTAGGGACTAGCGGAAACAATGAGCAGTTCTTC
.,.,TRBV5-1,TRBJ2-1,CASSLVGDPTYNEQFF,TGCGCCAGCAGCTTGGTAGGTGACCCAACCTACAATGAGCAGTTCTTC
TRBD1,.,TRBV29-1,TRBJ1-5,CSVRQGSNQPQHF,TGCAGCGTCCGACAGGGGAGCAATCAGCCCCAGCATTTT
.,.,TRBV5-4,TRBJ1-2,CASSLGDTRGYTF,TGTGCCAGCAGCTTGGGGGACACCCGAGGCTACACCTTC
.,.,TRBV18,TRBJ1-5,CASSPWQDQPQHF,TGTGCCAGCTCACCTTGGCAGGATCAGCCCCAGCATTTT
TRBD1,.,TRBV5-6,TRBJ1-1,CASSLSSLGGWAEAFF,TGTGCCAGCAGCTTGTCCTCTTTAGGGGGCTGGGCTGAAGCTTTCTTT
TRBD2,.,TRBV9,TRBJ2-1,CASSVSSGGAYNEQFF,TGTGCCAGCAGCGTCTCTAGCGGGGGAGCCTACAATGAGCAGTTCTTC
.,.,TRBV27,TRBJ2-3,CASSLRGSDTDTQYF,TGTGCCAGCAGTTTACGGGGGTCCGACACAGATACGCAGTATTTT
TRBD1,.,TRBV18,TRBJ1-2,CASSPGQRNYGYTF,TGTGCCAGCTCACCGGGACAGCGGAACTATGGCTACACCTTC
TRBD2,.,TRBV15,TRBJ2-2,CATSRDFPGGWLAGNTGELFF,TGTGCCACCAGCAGAGATTTCCCTGGTGGGTGGCTAGCGGGGAACACCGGGGAGCTGTTTTTT
.,.,TRBV19,TRBJ1-4,CASSMSPRGRLFF,TGTGCCAGTAGTATGTCTCCTCGCGGGAGGCTGTTTTTT
TRBD1,.,TRBV28,TRBJ1-1,CASSDRGKSTEAFF,TGTGCCAGCAGTGACAGGGGGAAGAGCACTGAAGCTTTCTTT
.,.,TRBV5-1,TRBJ1-1,CASSSGIGGWDTEAFF,TGCGCCAGCAGCTCCGGTATAGGGGGATGGGACACTGAAGCTTTCTTT
TRBD1,.,TRBV19,TRBJ1-5,CASSLLGTGGGGPQHF,TGTGCCAGTAGTCTCCTTGGGACAGGGGGCGGTGGGCCCCAGCATTTT
.,.,TRBV5-8,TRBJ1-1,CASSLLQGRAEAFF,TGTGCCAGCAGCTTGCTCCAGGGGCGAGCTGAAGCTTTCTTT
TRBD1,.,TRBV6-1,TRBJ2-1,CASSEGNRGDEQFF,TGTGCCAGCAGTGAAGGAAACAGGGGGGATGAGCAGTTCTTC
.,.,TRBV27,TRBJ1-2,CASSFWGNYGYTF,TGTGCCAGCAGTTTCTGGGGCAACTATGGCTACACCTTC
.,once,TRBV19,TRBJ2-2,CASSIELTGELFF,TGTGCCAGTAGTATTGAGCTCACCGGGGAGCTGTTTTTT
TRBD2,.,TRBV15,TRBJ2-3,CATSGPSGGPAGDTQYF,TGTGCCACCAGCGGCCCGAGCGGGGGACCGGCAGGAGATACGCAGTATTTT
.,.,TRBV9,TRBJ2-2,CASSVGPGAGTGELFF,TGTGCCAGCAGCGTAGGTCCGGGGGCAGGCACCGGGGAGCTGTTTTTT
.,.,TRBV5-1,TRBJ2-5,CASSSGGGFQETQYF,TGCGCCAGCAGCTCCGGGGGCGGGTTCCAAGAGACCCAGTACTTC
.,.,TRBV28,TRBJ1-2,CASSLGRRGHGYTF,TGTGCCAGCAGTTTAGGTCGCAGGGGTCATGGCTACACCTTC
.,.,TRBV11-2,TRBJ2-2,CASRRRSGAQFANTGELFF,TGTGCCAGCAGAAGGCGGTCAGGAGCCCAGTTCGCGAACACCGGGGAGCTGTTTTTT
TRBD2,.,TRBV5-4,TRBJ2-1,CASSFTSGRSEQFF,TGTGCCAGCAGCTTCACTAGCGGACGAAGTGAGCAGTTCTTC
.,few,TRBV10-1,TRBJ1-1,CASSDRAGSTEAFF,TGCGCCAGCAGTGATCGGGCAGGGAGCACTGAAGCTTTCTTT